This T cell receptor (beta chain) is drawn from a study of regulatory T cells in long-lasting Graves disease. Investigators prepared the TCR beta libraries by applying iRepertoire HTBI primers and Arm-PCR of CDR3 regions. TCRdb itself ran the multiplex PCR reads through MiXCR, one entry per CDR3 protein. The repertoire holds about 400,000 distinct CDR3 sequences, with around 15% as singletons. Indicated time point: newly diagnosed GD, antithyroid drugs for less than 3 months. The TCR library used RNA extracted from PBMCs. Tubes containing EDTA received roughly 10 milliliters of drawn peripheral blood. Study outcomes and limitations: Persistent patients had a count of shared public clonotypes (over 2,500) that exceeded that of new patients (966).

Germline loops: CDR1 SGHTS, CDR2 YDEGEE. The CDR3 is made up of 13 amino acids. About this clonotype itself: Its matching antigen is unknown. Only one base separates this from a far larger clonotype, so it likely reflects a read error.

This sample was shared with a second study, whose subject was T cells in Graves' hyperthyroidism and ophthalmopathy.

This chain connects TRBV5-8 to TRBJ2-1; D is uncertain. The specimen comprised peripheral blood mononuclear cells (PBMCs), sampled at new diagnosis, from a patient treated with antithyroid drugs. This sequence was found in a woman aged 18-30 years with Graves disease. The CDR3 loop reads CAGSLGGANEQFF. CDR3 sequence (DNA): TGTGCCGGCAGCTTGGGCGGCGCCAATGAGCAGTTCTTC.